This TCR beta chain was captured in a study of lymphopenia after photon versus proton radiotherapy (dated by TCRdb to about 2019). With regard to the full study: Photon and proton radiation therapy were compared by the study for their immunological effects in patients with gastrointestinal tumors who developed high-grade lymphopenia. The cohort comprised under 25 patients with gastrointestinal tumors who received either photon or proton therapy and then developed lymphopenia. The study aimed to characterize how the two radiation modalities differ in their impact on the immune system.

For this clone: Its antigen is not yet known. The sample holds no much larger clone one base away, and base qualities are not on file.

The V and J ends are trimmed by 2 bases and 4 bases, leaving 14 bases between them. In the germline V gene, CDR1 corresponds to SGHDT and CDR2 to YYEEEE. The CDR3 covers 15 residues, taking in both the cysteine and the phenylalanine. Only the CDR3 region is kept as DNA, spanning 45 bases read in frame from base 1. General findings and caveats noted by the study authors: The authors looked at the survival association only in patients who died, and they framed better survival with proton therapy as a possibility rather than a demonstrated result. After the lymphocyte count nadir, repertoires from photon-treated patients showed oligoclonal expansion, particularly of CD8+ Temra cells, and this expansion drove the decline in diversity. Across the cohort, among patients who died, a greater drop in TCR diversity after the nadir was inversely correlated with overall survival time. During treatment, patients who received photon therapy lost naive T cells and TCR diversity and gained effector/memory populations, whereas patients who received proton therapy remained relatively stable.

Library preparation employed the immunoSEQ multiplex PCR assay. T cell repertoires were profiled by deep sequencing of rearranged TCR beta loci, alongside multiparametric flow cytometry. TCRdb retrieved this table from immuneACCESS and kept in-frame rearrangements only. Not all clones are present; in checked studies, unresolved V genes account for under half, and no reason is known for the remainder. Counted in this sample were roughly 76,000 clones; 92% of them appeared once. 2.2% of the sample comes from the top ten. This TCR was recovered from a woman aged 40 to 49 with cholangiocarcinoma. The rearrangement combines TRBV5-6 with TRBJ2-3; perhaps TRBD1 is the D gene, with 7 bases matching. This sample comprised peripheral blood, obtained from a patient treated with photon-based radiotherapy. The CDR3 reads as follows: CASSLRRGRADTQYF. The sequenced DNA is TGTGCCAGCAGCTTACGGAGGGGGCGGGCAGATACGCAGTATTTT.